Sequencing of this T cell receptor beta chain was carried out in a study of cytomegalovirus exposure and HLA in healthy donors. The germline V gene encodes CDR1 SGDLS and CDR2 YYNGEE. This CDR3 has 15 residues. V lost 0 bases to trimming and J lost 1 base; unmatched junction nucleotides: 1. The PCR ran on 60 Vbeta and 13 Jbeta primers. Original processing notes: About 10 million of roughly 81 million unique TCR beta chains were shared, per a later count. This table comes from immunoSEQ multiplex PCR, and its TCRdb copy is limited to in-frame clones, with some not included. V, J and clone size reflect that table, while D and trimming were determined from the DNA. The repertoire holds 85,000 to 120,000 clones, with approximately 64% as singletons. In the case of this clone: Its antigen remains unknown.

Study outcomes and limitations: Some V segments could not be told apart, so they were left out, TRBV6-2 and TRBV6-3 among them.

The origin of this receptor is a human donor in good health. This rearrangement joins TRBV9 to TRBJ1-3; TRBD1 matches 7 bases. Sequenced input: PBMCs. In DNA, the CDR3 is TGTGCCAGCAGCGTAGGACAGGGTTCTGGAAACACCATATATTTT. Its protein product is CASSVGQGSGNTIYF.